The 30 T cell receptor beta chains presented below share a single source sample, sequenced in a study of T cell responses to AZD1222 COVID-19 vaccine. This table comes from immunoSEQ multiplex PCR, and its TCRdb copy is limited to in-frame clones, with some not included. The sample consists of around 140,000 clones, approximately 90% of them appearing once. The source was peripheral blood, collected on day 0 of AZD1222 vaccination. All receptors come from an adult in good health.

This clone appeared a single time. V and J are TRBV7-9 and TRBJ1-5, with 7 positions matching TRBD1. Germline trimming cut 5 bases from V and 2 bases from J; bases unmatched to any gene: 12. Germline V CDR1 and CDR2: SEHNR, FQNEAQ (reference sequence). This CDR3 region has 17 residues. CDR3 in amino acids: CASSPGTDSYGNQPQHF. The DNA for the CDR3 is TGTGCCAGCAGCCCAGGGACAGACTCCTACGGCAATCAGCCCCAGCATTTT.

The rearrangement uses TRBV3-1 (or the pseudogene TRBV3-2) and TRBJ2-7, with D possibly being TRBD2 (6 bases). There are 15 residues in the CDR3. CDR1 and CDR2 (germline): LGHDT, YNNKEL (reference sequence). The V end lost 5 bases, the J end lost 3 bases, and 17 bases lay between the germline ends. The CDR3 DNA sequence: TGTGCCAGCAGCTTCGGCTCCGGGAGCCACTACGAGCAGTACTTC. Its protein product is CASSFGSGSHYEQYF.

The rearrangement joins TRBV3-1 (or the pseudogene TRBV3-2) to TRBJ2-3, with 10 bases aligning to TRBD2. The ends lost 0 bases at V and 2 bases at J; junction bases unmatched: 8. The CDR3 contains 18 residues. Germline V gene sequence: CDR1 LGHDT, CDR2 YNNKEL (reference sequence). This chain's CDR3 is CASSQEATLAGVTDTQYF. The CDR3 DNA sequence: TGTGCCAGCAGCCAAGAGGCCACTCTAGCGGGGGTCACAGATACGCAGTATTTT.

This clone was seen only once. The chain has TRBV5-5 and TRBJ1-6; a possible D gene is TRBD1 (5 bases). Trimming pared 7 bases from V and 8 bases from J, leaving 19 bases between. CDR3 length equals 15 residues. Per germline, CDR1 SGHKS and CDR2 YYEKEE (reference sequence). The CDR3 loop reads CASADEGTFYSPLHF. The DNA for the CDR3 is TGTGCCAGCGCAGATGAGGGGACCTTCTATTCACCCCTCCACTTT. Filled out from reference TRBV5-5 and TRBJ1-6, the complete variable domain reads DAGVTQSPTHLIKTRGQQVTLRCSPISGHKSVSWYQQVLGQGPQFIFQYYEKEERGRGNFPDRFSARQFPNYSSELNVNALLLGDSALYLCASADEGTFYSPLHFGNGTRLTVT.

CDR3 protein: CASSYRLAGAKGDYEQYF. The CDR3 coding sequence is TGTGCCAGCAGTTACCGACTAGCGGGGGCTAAAGGGGATTACGAGCAGTACTTC. The chain joins TRBV6-2 or TRBV6-3 to TRBJ2-7, with 12 bases that match TRBD2. Germline CDR1 MNHEY, CDR2 SVGEGT. Trimming at V came to 2 bases and at J to 4 bases, leaving 12 bases not matched to a gene. The CDR3 is 18 amino acids.

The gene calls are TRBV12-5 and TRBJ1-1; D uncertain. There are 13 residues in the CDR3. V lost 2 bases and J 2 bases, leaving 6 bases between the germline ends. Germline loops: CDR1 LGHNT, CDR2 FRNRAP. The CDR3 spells CASGLMGNTEAFF. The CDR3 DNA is TGTGCTAGTGGTTTGATGGGAAACACTGAAGCTTTCTTT.

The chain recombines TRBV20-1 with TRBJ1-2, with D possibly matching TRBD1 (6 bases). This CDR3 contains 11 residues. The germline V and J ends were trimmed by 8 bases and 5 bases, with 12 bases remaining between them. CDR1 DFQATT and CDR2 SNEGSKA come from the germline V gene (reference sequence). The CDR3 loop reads CSRGTEYGYTF. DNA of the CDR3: TGCAGTAGGGGGACGGAGTATGGCTACACCTTC.

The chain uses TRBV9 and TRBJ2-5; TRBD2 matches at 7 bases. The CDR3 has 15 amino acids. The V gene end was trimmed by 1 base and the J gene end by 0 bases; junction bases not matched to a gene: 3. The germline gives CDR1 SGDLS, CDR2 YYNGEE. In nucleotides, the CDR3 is TGTGCCAGCAGCGTAATGGGACTACACCAAGAGACCCAGTACTTC. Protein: CASSVMGLHQETQYF.

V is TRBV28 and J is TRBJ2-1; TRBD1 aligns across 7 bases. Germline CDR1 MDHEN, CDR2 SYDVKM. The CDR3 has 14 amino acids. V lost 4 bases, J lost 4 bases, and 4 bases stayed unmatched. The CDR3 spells CASSSGTVYNEQFF. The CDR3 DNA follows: TGTGCCAGCAGTTCCGGGACAGTTTACAATGAGCAGTTCTTC.

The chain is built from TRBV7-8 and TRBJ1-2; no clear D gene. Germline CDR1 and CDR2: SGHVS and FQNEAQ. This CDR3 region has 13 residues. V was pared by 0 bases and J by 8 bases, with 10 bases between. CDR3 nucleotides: TGTGCCAGCAGCTTAGCGCCGGCTGGGGGCTACACCTTC. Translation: CASSLAPAGGYTF.

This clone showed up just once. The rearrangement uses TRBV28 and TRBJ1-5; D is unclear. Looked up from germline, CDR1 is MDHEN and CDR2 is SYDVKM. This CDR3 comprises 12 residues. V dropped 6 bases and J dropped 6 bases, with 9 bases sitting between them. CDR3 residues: CASRGPGQPQHF. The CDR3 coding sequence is TGTGCCAGCAGGGGCCCCGGTCAGCCCCAGCATTTT. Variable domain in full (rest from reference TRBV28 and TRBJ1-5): DVKVTQSSRYLVKRTGEKVFLECVQDMDHENMFWYRQDPGLGLRLIYFSYDVKMKEKGDIPEGYSVSREKKERFSLILESASTNQTSMYLCASRGPGQPQHFGDGTRLSIL.

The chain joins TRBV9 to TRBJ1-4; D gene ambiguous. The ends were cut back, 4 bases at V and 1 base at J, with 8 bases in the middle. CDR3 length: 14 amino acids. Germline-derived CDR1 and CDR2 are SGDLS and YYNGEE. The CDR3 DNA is TGTGCCAGCAGCCCGCAGAAAACTAATGAAAAACTGTTTTTT. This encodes CASSPQKTNEKLFF.

The DNA of the CDR3 is TGTGCCAGCAATGCAGGGCTCACTGAAGCTTTCTTT. This sequence encodes CASNAGLTEAFF. The chain carries TRBV2 and TRBJ1-1, with D tentatively TRBD1 (5 bases). CDR1 is SNHLY and CDR2 is FYNNEI in the germline V gene. Trimming stripped 7 bases from V and 4 bases from J, with 10 bases between. The CDR3 is 12 residues long.

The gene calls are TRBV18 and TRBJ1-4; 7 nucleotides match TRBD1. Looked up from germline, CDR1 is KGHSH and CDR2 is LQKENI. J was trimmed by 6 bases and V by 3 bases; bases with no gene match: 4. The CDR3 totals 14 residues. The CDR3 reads CASSPEGGDEKLFF. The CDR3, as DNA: TGTGCCAGCTCACCGGAAGGGGGCGATGAAAAACTGTTTTTT.

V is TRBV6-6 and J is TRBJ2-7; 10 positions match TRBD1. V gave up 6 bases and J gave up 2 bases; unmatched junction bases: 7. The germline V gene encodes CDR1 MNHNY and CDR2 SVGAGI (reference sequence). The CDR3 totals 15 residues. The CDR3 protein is CASRPGQGLAYEQYF. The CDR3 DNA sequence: TGTGCCAGCAGACCGGGACAGGGGTTAGCCTACGAGCAGTACTTC.

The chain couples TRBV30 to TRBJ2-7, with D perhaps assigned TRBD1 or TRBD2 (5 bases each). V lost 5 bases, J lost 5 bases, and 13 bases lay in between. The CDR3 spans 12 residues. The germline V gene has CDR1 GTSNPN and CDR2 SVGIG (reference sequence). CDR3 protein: CAWGNGDHEQYF. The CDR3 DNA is TGTGCCTGGGGGAACGGGGACCACGAGCAGTACTTC.

The CDR3 here is CASSLAPLLGRGDEQYF. CDR3 in DNA: TGTGCCAGCAGCTTAGCTCCCCTCCTCGGTCGGGGGGACGAGCAGTACTTC. The chain recombines TRBV11-2 with TRBJ2-7; 7 positions match TRBD2. CDR3 length: 17 amino acids. Per the germline V gene, CDR1 is SGHAT and CDR2 is FQNNGV. The V segment lost 1 base and the J segment 5 bases; nucleotides outside the gene matches: 14.

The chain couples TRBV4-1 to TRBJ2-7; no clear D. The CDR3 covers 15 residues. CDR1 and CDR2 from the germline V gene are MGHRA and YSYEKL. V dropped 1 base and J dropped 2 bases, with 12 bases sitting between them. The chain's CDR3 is CASSQGYQSTYEQYF. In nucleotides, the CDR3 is TGCGCCAGCAGCCAAGGTTACCAGAGTACCTACGAGCAGTACTTC.

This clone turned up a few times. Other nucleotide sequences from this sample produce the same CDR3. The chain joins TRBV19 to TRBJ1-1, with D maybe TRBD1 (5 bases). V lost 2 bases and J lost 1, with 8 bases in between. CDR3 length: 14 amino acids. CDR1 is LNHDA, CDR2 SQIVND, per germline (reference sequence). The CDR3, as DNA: TGTGCCAGTAGTATACAAGGGGCGAACACTGAAGCTTTCTTT. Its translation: CASSIQGANTEAFF.

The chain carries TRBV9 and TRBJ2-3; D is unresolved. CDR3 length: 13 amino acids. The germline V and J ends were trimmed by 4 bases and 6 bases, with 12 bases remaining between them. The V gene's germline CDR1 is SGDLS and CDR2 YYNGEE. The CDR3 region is CASSHPLRDTQYF. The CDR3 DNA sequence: TGTGCCAGCAGCCATCCTCTGAGGGATACGCAGTATTTT.

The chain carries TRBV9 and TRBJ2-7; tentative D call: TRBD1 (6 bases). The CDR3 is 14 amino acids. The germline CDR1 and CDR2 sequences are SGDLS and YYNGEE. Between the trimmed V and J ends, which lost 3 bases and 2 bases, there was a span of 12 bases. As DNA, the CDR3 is TGTGCCAGCAGCGCGACGGACAGCCCCTACGAGCAGTACTTC. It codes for CASSATDSPYEQYF.

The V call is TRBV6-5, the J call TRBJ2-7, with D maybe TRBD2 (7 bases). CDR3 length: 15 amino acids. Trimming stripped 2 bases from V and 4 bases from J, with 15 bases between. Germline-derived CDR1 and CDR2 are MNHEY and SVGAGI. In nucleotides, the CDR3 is TGTGCCAGCAGTTACATGGGGGGGCTGAGTTACGAGCAGTACTTC. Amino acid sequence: CASSYMGGLSYEQYF.

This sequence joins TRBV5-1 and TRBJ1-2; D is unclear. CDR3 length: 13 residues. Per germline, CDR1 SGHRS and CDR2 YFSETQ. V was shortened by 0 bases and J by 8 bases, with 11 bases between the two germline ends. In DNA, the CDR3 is TGCGCCAGCAGCTTGGAGGCGGCGTCCGGCTACACCTTC. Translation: CASSLEAASGYTF.

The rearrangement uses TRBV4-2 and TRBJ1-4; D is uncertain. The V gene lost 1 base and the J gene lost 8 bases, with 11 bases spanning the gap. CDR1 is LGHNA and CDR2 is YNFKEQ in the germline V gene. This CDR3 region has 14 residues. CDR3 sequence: CASSQGRIGEKLFF. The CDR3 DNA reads TGTGCCAGCAGCCAAGGCAGGATCGGAGAAAAACTGTTTTTT.

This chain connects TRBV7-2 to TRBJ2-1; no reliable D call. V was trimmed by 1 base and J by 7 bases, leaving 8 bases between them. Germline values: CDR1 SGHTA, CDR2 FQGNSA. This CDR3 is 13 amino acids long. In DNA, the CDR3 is TGTGCCAGCAGCTTAGTCAGCCCTAATGAGCAGTTCTTC. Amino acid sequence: CASSLVSPNEQFF.

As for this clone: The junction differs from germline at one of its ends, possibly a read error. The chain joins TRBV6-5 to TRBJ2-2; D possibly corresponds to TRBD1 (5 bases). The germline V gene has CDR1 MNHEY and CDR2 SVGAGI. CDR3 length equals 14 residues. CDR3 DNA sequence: TGTGCCAGCAGTCACTCGGTGGGGCTGGGGGAGCTGTTTTTT. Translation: CASSHSVGLGELFF.

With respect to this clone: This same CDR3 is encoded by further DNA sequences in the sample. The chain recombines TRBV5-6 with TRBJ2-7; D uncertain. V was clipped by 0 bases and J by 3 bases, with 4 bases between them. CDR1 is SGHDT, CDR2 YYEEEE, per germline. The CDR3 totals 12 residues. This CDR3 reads CASSLGGYEQYF. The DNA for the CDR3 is TGTGCCAGCAGCTTGGGAGGCTACGAGCAGTACTTC.

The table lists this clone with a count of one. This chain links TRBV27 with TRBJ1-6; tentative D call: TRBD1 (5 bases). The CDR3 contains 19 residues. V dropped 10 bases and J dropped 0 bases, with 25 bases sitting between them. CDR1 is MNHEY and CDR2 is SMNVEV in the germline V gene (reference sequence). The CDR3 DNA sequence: TGTGCCACAGAACAAAACGGGACGGCCTTGGGCTCCTATAATTCACCCCTCCACTTT. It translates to CATEQNGTALGSYNSPLHF.

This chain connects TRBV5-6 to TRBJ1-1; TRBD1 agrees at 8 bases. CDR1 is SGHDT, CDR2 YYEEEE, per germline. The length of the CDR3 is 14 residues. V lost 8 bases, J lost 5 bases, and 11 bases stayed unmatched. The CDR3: CASGPMDRATEAFF. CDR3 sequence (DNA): TGTGCCAGTGGGCCCATGGACAGGGCAACTGAAGCTTTCTTT.

The CDR3 loop is CAWSAKAGTGATDTQYF. The CDR3 coding sequence is TGTGCCTGGAGCGCCAAAGCGGGGACAGGGGCAACAGATACGCAGTATTTT. V and J are TRBV30 and TRBJ2-3, with 10 positions matching TRBD1. This CDR3 has 17 amino acids. V shed 3 bases, J shed 3 bases, and the junction held 12 bases outside the gene matches. CDR1 is GTSNPN and CDR2 is SVGIG in the germline V gene (reference sequence).